The present entry profiles one TCR beta chain with its context. In the original analysis: The assay estimated nucleated cells by amplifying reference gene primers. Only in-frame clones appear in the TCRdb table, and some are missing; sequencing was by immunoSEQ multiplex PCR. V, J and clone size derive from that table, while D and trimming were established from the DNA sequence. The sample yields some 150,000 clones, 87% seen once. This sample stems from a study of blood T cell repertoires in COVID-19. CDR1 and CDR2 (germline): LGHDT, YNNKEL (reference sequence). V dropped 0 bases and J dropped 9 bases, with 12 bases sitting between them. The CDR3 spans 14 residues.

The rearrangement links TRBV3-1 (or the pseudogene TRBV3-2) to TRBJ2-1, with D tentatively TRBD2 (7 bases). The TCR comes from a woman aged 45-59 years with acute or convalescent COVID-19. Sequencing input: peripheral blood. CDR3 coding DNA: TGTGCCAGCAGCCAAGATAGGGGGGGGTCTGAGCAGTTCTTC. Translation gives CASSQDRGGSEQFF.